Listed below are T cell receptor beta chains from one sample, sequenced in a study of T cell repertoires in cytomegalovirus infection. TCRdb called the reads again in MiXCR, with one record for every CDR3 protein. The data show 350,000 to 500,000 distinct CDR3 sequences, approximately 31% seen once. The sequencing input was PBMCs. The receptors were sampled from a human donor in good health (CMV status not recorded). Some clones in this sample may be carry-over from other donors' samples. The CDR3 runs from the conserved cysteine through the conserved F or W. A D gene is named only where the DNA matches it firmly. Clone size appears in some rows only: once, few, many, or a class for an expanded clone.

TRBV6-1	-	-	TRBJ1-2	CASSESGENYGYTF	TGTGCCAGCAGTGAATCCGGGGAGAACTATGGCTACACCTTC
TRBV28	-	-	TRBJ2-1	CASSFPDTSLEDNEQFF	TGTGCCAGCAGTTTTCCCGATACTAGCCTGGAGGACAATGAGCAGTTCTTC
TRBV5-6	-	few	TRBJ2-3	CASSLGQPADTQYF	TGTGCCAGCAGCTTGGGGCAGCCTGCAGATACGCAGTATTTT
TRBV4-3	-	-	TRBJ1-6	CASSQEFTGSSQNSPLHF	TGCGCCAGCAGCCAAGAATTTACAGGGAGTAGCCAGAATTCACCCCTCCACTTT
TRBV29-1	TRBD2	-	TRBJ2-7	CSVGLAGGSYEQYF	TGCAGCGTGGGACTAGCGGGGGGATCCTACGAGCAGTACTTC
TRBV7-4	-	-	TRBJ1-1	CASSPNVRGAEAFF	TGTGCCAGCAGCCCCAATGTAAGGGGCGCTGAAGCTTTCTTT
TRBV7-2	-	-	TRBJ2-7	CASSHSGYEQYF	TGTGCCAGCAGCCACAGCGGGTACGAGCAGTACTTC
TRBV12-3/TRBV12-4	-	-	TRBJ2-2	CASSLGGTRGELFF	TGTGCCAGCAGTTTAGGGGGCACACGGGGGGAGCTGTTTTTT
TRBV4-3	-	-	TRBJ2-7	CASSQDWSEKWEEQYF	TGCGCCAGCAGCCAAGATTGGTCGGAGAAGTGGGAAGAGCAGTACTTC
TRBV20-1	-	-	TRBJ1-6	CSARPRTRNYNSPLHF	TGCAGTGCTAGACCCCGGACGCGGAACTATAATTCACCCCTCCACTTT
TRBV12-3/TRBV12-4	-	-	TRBJ1-3	CASMEGYNTIYF	TGTGCCAGCATGGAGGGATACAACACCATATATTTT
TRBV7-3	TRBD2	many	TRBJ2-1	CASTPGGGRAYNEQFF	TGTGCCAGCACCCCCGGGGGGGGCCGGGCATACAATGAGCAGTTCTTC
TRBV6-6	-	few	TRBJ2-7	CASLPKGSPREQYF	TGTGCCAGCCTCCCGAAGGGATCCCCTCGGGAGCAGTACTTC
TRBV12-3/TRBV12-4	-	many	TRBJ2-5	CASSLGGWEETQYF	TGTGCCAGCAGTCTGGGGGGTTGGGAAGAGACCCAGTACTTC
TRBV7-2	-	many	TRBJ2-1	CASLQAPDEQFF	TGTGCCTCCCTCCAAGCGCCTGATGAGCAGTTCTTC
TRBV11-2	TRBD2	many	TRBJ2-7	CASSPVKRGGSYEQYF	TGTGCCAGCAGCCCCGTGAAGCGGGGGGGCTCCTACGAGCAGTACTTC
TRBV14	-	few	TRBJ1-4	CASSRPGPDEKLFF	TGTGCCAGCAGCCGACCGGGCCCCGATGAAAAACTGTTTTTT
TRBV5-6	-	-	TRBJ2-1	CASSLEAGVKIGEQFF	TGTGCCAGCAGCTTGGAAGCAGGGGTTAAAATTGGTGAGCAGTTCTTC
TRBV4-1	TRBD1	-	TRBJ1-1	CASSQLTRGRDEAFF	TGCGCCAGCAGCCAGTTGACTAGGGGGCGAGATGAAGCTTTCTTT
TRBV5-1	TRBD1	-	TRBJ1-2	CASSSKRPTGWMDDGYTF	TGCGCCAGCAGCTCAAAGCGTCCGACAGGGTGGATGGACGATGGCTACACCTTC
TRBV12-3/TRBV12-4	-	-	TRBJ2-1	CASSSNPNSYNEQFF	TGTGCCAGCAGTTCTAACCCCAATTCTTACAATGAGCAGTTCTTC
TRBV7-9	-	-	TRBJ2-2	CASSTETSGGTGELFF	TGTGCCAGCAGCACGGAGACCTCTGGAGGGACCGGGGAGCTGTTTTTT
TRBV2	-	-	TRBJ2-3	CASSALRGYTDTQYF	TGTGCCAGCAGTGCCTTACGGGGTTACACAGATACGCAGTATTTT
TRBV6-5	-	-	TRBJ2-1	CASSYDRTVFDEQFF	TGTGCCAGCAGTTATGACCGGACAGTGTTCGATGAGCAGTTCTTC
TRBV7-8	TRBD2	many	TRBJ2-5	CASSLELAGQETQYF	TGTGCCAGCAGCTTAGAACTAGCGGGGCAAGAGACCCAGTACTTC
TRBV6-5	-	few	TRBJ2-5	CASSYPGGYRETQYF	TGTGCCAGCAGTTACCCCGGTGGCTACCGCGAGACCCAGTACTTC
TRBV23-1	-	few	TRBJ1-5	CASSQSKGTFSRPQHF	TGCGCCAGCAGTCAATCGAAGGGGACGTTCTCTCGGCCCCAGCATTTT
TRBV2	-	few	TRBJ2-1	CASNPQGQIVVNEQFF	TGTGCCAGCAATCCTCAGGGTCAAATCGTGGTCAATGAGCAGTTCTTC
TRBV6-1	-	few	TRBJ1-2	CASSPGGTNYGYTF	TGTGCCAGCAGTCCGGGGGGAACTAACTATGGCTACACCTTC
TRBV20-1	-	-	TRBJ1-4	CSAPGGGRGEKLFF	TGCAGTGCCCCCGGCGGGGGGCGAGGTGAAAAACTGTTTTTT
TRBV29-1	-	-	TRBJ1-2	CSVQGKDGYTF	TGCAGCGTTCAGGGGAAGGATGGCTACACCTTC
TRBV2	TRBD1	many	TRBJ1-6	CASSSGQLNSPLHF	TGTGCCAGCAGTTCGGGACAGCTTAATTCACCCCTCCACTTT
TRBV7-4	TRBD1	-	TRBJ1-4	CASSLSQGANANEKLFF	TGTGCCAGCAGCTTATCCCAGGGGGCTAACGCTAATGAAAAACTGTTTTTT
TRBV30	-	-	TRBJ1-3	CAWRDNYSGNTIYF	TGTGCCTGGAGGGACAACTACTCTGGAAACACCATATATTTT
TRBV20-1	-	few	TRBJ2-2	CSAKGLKGPGELFF	TGCAGTGCTAAGGGTTTGAAGGGACCCGGGGAGCTGTTTTTT
TRBV12-3/TRBV12-4	-	-	TRBJ1-1	CASSPPTAMNTEAFF	TGTGCCAGCAGTCCGCCGACGGCTATGAACACTGAAGCTTTCTTT
TRBV4-3	-	-	TRBJ1-2	CASSQTGFYGYTF	TGCGCCAGCAGCCAAACAGGGTTCTATGGCTACACCTTC
TRBV12-3/TRBV12-4	TRBD1	few	TRBJ2-2	CASSLQGALGSGELFF	TGTGCCAGCAGTTTACAGGGGGCGCTAGGATCTGGGGAGCTGTTTTTT
TRBV6-5	-	-	TRBJ2-5	CASIKWYQETQYF	TGTGCCAGCATAAAGTGGTACCAAGAGACCCAGTACTTC
TRBV23-1	-	-	TRBJ1-1	CASSQSRDLNTEAFF	TGCGCCAGCAGTCAATCGAGGGACCTGAACACTGAAGCTTTCTTT
TRBV19	-	-	TRBJ2-1	CASTKDVYNEQFF	TGTGCCAGTACTAAGGACGTATACAATGAGCAGTTCTTC
TRBV15	-	-	TRBJ1-1	CATSRKRVDTEAFF	TGTGCCACCAGCAGAAAGAGGGTCGACACTGAAGCTTTCTTT
TRBV7-9	TRBD2	many	TRBJ2-1	CASRQRGGNEQFF	TGTGCCAGCAGGCAACGGGGGGGCAATGAGCAGTTCTTC
TRBV28	-	-	TRBJ1-2	CASSRSEVAFNYGYTF	TGTGCCAGCAGCCGCTCCGAAGTGGCCTTTAACTATGGCTACACCTTC
TRBV12-3/TRBV12-4	TRBD1	-	TRBJ2-1	CASRAGTVHNEQFF	TGTGCCAGCAGGGCCGGGACAGTCCACAATGAGCAGTTCTTC
TRBV7-2	-	many	TRBJ1-5	CASSLANRARQPQHF	TGTGCCAGCAGCTTAGCGAACAGGGCCCGTCAGCCCCAGCATTTT
TRBV12-3/TRBV12-4	-	-	TRBJ1-1	CASRGRGWNTEAFF	TGTGCCAGCAGAGGGAGGGGCTGGAACACTGAAGCTTTCTTT